What follows is one T cell receptor (beta chain) and its context. Its antigen remains unknown. The data originate from a study of persistence of HIV-infected CD4 T cells. On the study more broadly: Median time on suppressive ART was around 8 years. Study conclusions and caveats: CMV- and Gag-responding cells had lower TCRbeta richness than CD3/CD28-responding cells.

The CDR3 contains 16 residues. V was clipped by 4 bases and J by 3 bases, with 20 bases between them. The germline V gene has CDR1 SGHRS and CDR2 YFSETQ. Anti-CD3/anti-CD28 beads served as a nonspecific positive control stimulus. Sorting of responding CD4+ T cells relied on upregulated CD40 ligand together with CD69. This was the immunoSEQ version 4 assay in survey mode. Profiled with immunoSEQ multiplex PCR; TCRdb holds only in-frame clones, not every one. The table includes 37,000 or so clones, roughly 87% detected once. Sequenced here: CD4+ T cells sorted from PBMCs after approximately 18-hour stimulation, sampled from a patient who received antiretroviral therapy. This TCR came from an adult man with HIV who was CMV-seropositive. V gene TRBV5-1 combines with J gene TRBJ2-7, with D perhaps TRBD2 (7 bases). CDR3 amino acids: CASSGNPSGGGYEQYF. For the CDR3, the DNA is TGCGCCAGCAGCGGAAACCCTAGCGGAGGGGGCTACGAGCAGTACTTC.